This T cell receptor beta chain came from a study of radiotherapy plus CTLA-4 blockade in lung cancer. Study information: For approximately 17% of patients, objective responses occurred, and roughly 31% had disease control.

Here immunoSEQ multiplex PCR was the method, and the copy in TCRdb shows in-frame clones only, minus some. The sample carries roughly 86,000 clones, under 85% recorded once. CDR1 is SGHTA, CDR2 FQGNSA, per germline. The CDR3 is made up of 17 amino acids. V was clipped by 7 bases and J by 5 bases, with 26 bases between them. Focal radiation was given together with CTLA-4 blockade (ipilimumab) to patients with chemo-refractory metastatic non-small-cell lung cancer. Sequences were derived from peripheral blood, sampled from a patient treated with radiotherapy plus ipilimumab. The rearrangement links TRBV7-2 to TRBJ1-1; TRBD1 might be the D (6 bases). The clonotype originates from a human donor with non-small cell lung cancer who had stable disease on radiotherapy plus ipilimumab. Here the CDR3 reads CASTNRGQGKVGTEAFF. The CDR3 DNA sequence: TGTGCCAGCACCAATCGGGGGCAGGGTAAAGTAGGGACTGAAGCTTTCTTT.